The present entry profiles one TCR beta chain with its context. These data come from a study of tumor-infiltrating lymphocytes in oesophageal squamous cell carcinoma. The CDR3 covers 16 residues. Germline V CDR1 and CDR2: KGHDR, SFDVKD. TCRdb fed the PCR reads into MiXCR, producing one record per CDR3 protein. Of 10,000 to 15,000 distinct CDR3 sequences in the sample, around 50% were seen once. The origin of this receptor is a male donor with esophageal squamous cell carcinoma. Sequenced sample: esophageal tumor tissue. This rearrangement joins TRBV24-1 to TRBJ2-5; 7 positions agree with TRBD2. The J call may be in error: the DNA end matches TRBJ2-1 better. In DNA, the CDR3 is TGTGCCACCAGTGATCCGACTAGCTTTGGCTACAATGAGCAGTTCTTC. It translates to CATSDPTSFGYNEQFF.